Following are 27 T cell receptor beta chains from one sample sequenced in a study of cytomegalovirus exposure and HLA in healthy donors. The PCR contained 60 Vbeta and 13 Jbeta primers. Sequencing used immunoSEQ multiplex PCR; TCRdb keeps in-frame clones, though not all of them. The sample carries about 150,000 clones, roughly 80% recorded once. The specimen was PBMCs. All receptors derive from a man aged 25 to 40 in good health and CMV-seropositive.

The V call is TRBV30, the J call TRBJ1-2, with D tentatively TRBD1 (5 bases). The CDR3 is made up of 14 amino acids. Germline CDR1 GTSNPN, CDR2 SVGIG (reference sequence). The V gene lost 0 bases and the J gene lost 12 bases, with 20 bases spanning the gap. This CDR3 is CAWSVGSRVEKNTF. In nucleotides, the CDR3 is TGTGCCTGGAGTGTAGGTAGCAGGGTCGAGAAAAACACCTTC.

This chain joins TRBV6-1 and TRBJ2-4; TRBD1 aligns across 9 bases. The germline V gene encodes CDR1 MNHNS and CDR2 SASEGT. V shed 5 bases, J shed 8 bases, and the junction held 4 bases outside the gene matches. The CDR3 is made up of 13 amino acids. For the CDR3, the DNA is TGTGCCAGCAGTAGGGACAGGGAAGACATTCAGTACTTC. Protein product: CASSRDREDIQYF.

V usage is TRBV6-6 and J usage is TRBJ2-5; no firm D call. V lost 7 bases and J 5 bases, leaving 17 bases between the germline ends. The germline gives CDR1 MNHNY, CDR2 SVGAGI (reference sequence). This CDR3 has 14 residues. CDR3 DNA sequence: TGTGCCAGCAAACCGGTCCTGGTGCCGGAGACCCAGTACTTC. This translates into CASKPVLVPETQYF.

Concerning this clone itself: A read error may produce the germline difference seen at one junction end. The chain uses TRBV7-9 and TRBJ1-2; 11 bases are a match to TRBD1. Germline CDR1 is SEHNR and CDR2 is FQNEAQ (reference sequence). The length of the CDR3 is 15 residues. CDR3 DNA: TGTTCCAGCAGCTTACTCGGACAGGGGGCGGGGGGCTACACCTTC. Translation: CSSSLLGQGAGGYTF.

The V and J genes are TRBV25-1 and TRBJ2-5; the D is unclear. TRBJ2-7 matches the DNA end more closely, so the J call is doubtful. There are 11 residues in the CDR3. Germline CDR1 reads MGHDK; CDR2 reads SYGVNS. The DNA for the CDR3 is TGTGCCAGCAGTGTATTATCCGAGCAGTACTTC. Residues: CASSVLSEQYF.

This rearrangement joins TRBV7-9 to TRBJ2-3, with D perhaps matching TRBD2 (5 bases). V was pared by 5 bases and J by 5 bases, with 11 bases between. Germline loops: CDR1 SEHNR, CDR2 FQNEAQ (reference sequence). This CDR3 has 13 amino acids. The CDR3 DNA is TGTGCCAGCAGCCCCACGGCGGGAGATACGCAGTATTTT. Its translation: CASSPTAGDTQYF.

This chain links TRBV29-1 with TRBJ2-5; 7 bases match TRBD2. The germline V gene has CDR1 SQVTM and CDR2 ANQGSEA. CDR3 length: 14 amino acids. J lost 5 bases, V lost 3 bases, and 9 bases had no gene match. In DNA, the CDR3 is TGCAGCGTTGACTCGGGACTACTTAGGGAGACCCAGTACTTC. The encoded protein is CSVDSGLLRETQYF.

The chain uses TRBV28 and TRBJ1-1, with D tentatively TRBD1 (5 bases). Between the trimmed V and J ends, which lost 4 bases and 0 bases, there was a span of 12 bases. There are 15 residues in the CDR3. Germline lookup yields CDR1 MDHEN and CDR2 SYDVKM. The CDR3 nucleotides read TGTGCCAGCAGTTCAATAGACAGAGTGAACACTGAAGCTTTCTTT. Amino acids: CASSSIDRVNTEAFF.

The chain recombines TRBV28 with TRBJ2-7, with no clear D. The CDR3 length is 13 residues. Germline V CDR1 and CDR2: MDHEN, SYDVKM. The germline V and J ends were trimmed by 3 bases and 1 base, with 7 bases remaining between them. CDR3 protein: CASSFAGSYEQYF. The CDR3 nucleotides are TGTGCCAGCAGTTTCGCAGGTTCCTACGAGCAGTACTTC.

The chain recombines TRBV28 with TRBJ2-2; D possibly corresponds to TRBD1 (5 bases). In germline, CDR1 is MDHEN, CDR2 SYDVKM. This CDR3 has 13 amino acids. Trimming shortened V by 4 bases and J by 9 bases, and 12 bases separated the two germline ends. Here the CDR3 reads CASSSQGFWELFF. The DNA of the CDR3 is TGTGCCAGCAGTTCTCAGGGTTTTTGGGAGCTGTTTTTT. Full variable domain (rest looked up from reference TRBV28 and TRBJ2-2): DVKVTQSSRYLVKRTGEKVFLECVQDMDHENMFWYRQDPGLGLRLIYFSYDVKMKEKGDIPEGYSVSREKKERFSLILESASTNQTSMYLCASSSQGFWELFFGEGSRLTVL.

CDR3 amino acids: CASSPILLYGYTF. CDR3 DNA: TGTGCCAGCAGCCCAATACTGCTTTATGGCTACACCTTC. The chain has TRBV7-9 and TRBJ1-2, with no clear D. Trimming shortened V by 5 bases and J by 5 bases, and 12 bases separated the two germline ends. CDR1 is SEHNR, CDR2 FQNEAQ, per germline (reference sequence). The CDR3 length is 13 residues. Supplemented by reference TRBV7-9 and TRBJ1-2, the full variable domain reads DTGVSQNPRHKITKRGQNVTFRCDPISEHNRLYWYRQTLGQGPEFLTYFQNEAQLEKSRLLSDRFSAERPKGSFSTLEIQRTEQGDSAMYLCASSPILLYGYTFGSGTRLTVV.

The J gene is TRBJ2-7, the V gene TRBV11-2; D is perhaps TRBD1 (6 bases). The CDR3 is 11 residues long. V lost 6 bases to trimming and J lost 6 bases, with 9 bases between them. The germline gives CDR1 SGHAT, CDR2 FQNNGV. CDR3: CASSRGGEQYF. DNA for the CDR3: TGTGCCAGCAGTCGAGGGGGCGAGCAGTACTTC.

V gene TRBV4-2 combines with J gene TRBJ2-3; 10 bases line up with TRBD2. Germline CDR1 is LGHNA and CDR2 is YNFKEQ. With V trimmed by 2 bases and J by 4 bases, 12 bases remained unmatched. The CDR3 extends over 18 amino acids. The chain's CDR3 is CASSQFLSSGGAADTQYF. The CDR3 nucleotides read TGTGCCAGCAGCCAATTCCTTTCCAGCGGGGGGGCTGCAGATACGCAGTATTTT.

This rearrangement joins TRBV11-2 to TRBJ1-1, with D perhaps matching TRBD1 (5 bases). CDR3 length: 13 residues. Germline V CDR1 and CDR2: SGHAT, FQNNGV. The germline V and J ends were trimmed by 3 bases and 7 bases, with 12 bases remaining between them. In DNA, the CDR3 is TGTGCCAGCAGCTTCTGGCTGACAGATGAAGCTTTCTTT. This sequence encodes CASSFWLTDEAFF. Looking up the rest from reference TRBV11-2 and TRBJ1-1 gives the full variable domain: EAGVAQSPRYKIIEKRQSVAFWCNPISGHATLYWYQQILGQGPKLLIQFQNNGVVDDSQLPKDRFSAERLKGVDSTLKIQPAKLEDSAVYLCASSFWLTDEAFFGQGTRLTVV.

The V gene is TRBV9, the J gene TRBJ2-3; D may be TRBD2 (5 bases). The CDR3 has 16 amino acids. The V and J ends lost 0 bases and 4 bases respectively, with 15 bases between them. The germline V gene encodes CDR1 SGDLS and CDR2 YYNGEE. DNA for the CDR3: TGTGCCAGCAGCGTAGGACGTGGGAGTAGAGCAGATACGCAGTATTTT. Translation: CASSVGRGSRADTQYF. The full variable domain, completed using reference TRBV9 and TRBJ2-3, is DSGVTQTPKHLITATGQRVTLRCSPRSGDLSVYWYQQSLDQGLQFLIQYYNGEERAKGNILERFSAQQFPDLHSELNLSSLELGDSALYFCASSVGRGSRADTQYFGPGTRLTVL.

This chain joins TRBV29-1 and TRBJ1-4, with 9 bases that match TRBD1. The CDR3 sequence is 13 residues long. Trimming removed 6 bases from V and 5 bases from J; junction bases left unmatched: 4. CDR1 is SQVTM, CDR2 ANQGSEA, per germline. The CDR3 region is CSVRQGVNEKLFF. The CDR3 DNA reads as TGCAGCGTGAGACAGGGGGTGAATGAAAAACTGTTTTTT.

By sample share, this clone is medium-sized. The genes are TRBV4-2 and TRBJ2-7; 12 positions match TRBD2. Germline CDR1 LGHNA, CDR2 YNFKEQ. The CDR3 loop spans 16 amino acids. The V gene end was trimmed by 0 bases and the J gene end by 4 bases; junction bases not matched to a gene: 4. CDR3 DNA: TGTGCCAGCAGCCAAGATCCGACTAGCGGGGGATACGAGCAGTACTTC. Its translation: CASSQDPTSGGYEQYF.

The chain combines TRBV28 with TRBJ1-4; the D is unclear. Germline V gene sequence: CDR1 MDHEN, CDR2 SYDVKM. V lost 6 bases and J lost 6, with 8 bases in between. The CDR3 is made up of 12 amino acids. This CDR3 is CASSLSHEKLFF. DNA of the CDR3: TGTGCCAGCAGCCTTTCCCATGAAAAACTGTTTTTT.

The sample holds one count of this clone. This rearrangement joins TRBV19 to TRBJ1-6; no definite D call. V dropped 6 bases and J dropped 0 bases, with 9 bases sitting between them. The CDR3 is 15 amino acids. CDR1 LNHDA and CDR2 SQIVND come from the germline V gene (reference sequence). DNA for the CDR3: TGTGCCAGTAGAGACTCCGTCTCCTATAATTCACCCCTCCACTTT. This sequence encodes CASRDSVSYNSPLHF.

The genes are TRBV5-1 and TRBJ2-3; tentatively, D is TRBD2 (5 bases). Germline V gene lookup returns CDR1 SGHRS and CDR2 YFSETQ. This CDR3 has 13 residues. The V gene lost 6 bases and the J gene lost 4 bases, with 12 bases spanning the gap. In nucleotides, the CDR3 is TGCGCCAGCAACCAACGGGGTTCAGATACGCAGTATTTT. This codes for CASNQRGSDTQYF.

The DNA for the CDR3 is TGTGCCAGCAGCTTGGGAGATAACACTGAAGCTTTCTTT. It is translated as CASSLGDNTEAFF. This sequence joins TRBV5-8 and TRBJ1-1; D is uncertain. The CDR3 contains 13 residues. Germline lookup yields CDR1 SGHTS and CDR2 YDEGEE. V lost 0 bases and J lost 2, with 5 bases in between. Variable domain in full (rest from reference TRBV5-8 and TRBJ1-1): EAGVTQSPTHLIKTRGQQATLRCSPISGHTSVYWYQQALGLGLQFLLWYDEGEERNRGNFPPRFSGRQFPNYSSELNVNALELEDSALYLCASSLGDNTEAFFGQGTRLTVV.

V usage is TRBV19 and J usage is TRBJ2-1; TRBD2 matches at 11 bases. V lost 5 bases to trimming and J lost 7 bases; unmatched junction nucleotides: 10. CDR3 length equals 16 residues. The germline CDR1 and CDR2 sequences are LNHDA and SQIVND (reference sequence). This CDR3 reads CASSDSVSGGDNEQFF. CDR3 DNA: TGTGCCAGTAGTGACTCTGTTAGCGGGGGGGATAATGAGCAGTTCTTC.

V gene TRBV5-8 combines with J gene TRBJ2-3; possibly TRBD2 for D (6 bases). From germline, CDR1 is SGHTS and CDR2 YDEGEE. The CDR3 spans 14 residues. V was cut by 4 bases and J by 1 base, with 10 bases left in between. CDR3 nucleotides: TGTGCCAGCAGCCTTTCGGGGGGCACAGATACGCAGTATTTT. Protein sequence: CASSLSGGTDTQYF.

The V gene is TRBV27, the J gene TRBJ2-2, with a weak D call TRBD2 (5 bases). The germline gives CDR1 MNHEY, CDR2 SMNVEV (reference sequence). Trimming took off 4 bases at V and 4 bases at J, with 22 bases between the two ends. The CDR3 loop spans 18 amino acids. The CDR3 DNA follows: TGTGCCAGCAGTTCCCCCCAGTCTAGGGAGTCGTTCACCGGGGAGCTGTTTTTT. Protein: CASSSPQSRESFTGELFF.

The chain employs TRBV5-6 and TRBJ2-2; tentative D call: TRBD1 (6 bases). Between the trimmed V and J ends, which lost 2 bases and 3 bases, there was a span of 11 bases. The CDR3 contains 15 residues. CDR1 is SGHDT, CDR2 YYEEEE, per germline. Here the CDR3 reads CASSFWDIYTGELFF. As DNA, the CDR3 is TGTGCCAGCAGCTTCTGGGACATTTACACCGGGGAGCTGTTTTTT.

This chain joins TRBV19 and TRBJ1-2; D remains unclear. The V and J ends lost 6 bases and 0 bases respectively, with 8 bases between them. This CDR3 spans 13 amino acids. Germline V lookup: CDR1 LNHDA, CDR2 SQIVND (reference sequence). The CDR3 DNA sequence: TGTGCCAGTAGGCACGGGGCTAACTATGGCTACACCTTC. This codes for CASRHGANYGYTF.

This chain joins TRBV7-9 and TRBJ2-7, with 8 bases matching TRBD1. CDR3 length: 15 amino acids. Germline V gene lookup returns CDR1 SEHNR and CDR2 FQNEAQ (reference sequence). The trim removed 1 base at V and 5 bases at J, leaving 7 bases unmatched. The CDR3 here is CASSLGGTGGHEQYF. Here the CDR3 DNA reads TGTGCCAGCAGCTTAGGCGGGACAGGTGGGCACGAGCAGTACTTC.